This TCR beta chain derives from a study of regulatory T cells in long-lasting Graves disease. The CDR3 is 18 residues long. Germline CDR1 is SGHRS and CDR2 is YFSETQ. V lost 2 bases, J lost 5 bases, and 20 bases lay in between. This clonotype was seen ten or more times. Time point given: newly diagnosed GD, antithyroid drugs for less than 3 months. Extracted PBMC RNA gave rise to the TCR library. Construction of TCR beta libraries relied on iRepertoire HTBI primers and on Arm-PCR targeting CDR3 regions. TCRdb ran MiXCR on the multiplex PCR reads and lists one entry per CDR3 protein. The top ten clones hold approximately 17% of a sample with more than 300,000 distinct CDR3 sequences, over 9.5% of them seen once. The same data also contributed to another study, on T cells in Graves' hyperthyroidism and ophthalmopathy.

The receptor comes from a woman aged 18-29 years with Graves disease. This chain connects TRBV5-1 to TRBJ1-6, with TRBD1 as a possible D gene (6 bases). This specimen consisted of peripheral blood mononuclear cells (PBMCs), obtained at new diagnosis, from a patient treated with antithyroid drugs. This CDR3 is CASSFSSGGRKNNSPLHF. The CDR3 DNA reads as TGCGCCAGCAGCTTCTCATCGGGGGGCAGAAAAAATAATTCACCCCTCCACTTT.